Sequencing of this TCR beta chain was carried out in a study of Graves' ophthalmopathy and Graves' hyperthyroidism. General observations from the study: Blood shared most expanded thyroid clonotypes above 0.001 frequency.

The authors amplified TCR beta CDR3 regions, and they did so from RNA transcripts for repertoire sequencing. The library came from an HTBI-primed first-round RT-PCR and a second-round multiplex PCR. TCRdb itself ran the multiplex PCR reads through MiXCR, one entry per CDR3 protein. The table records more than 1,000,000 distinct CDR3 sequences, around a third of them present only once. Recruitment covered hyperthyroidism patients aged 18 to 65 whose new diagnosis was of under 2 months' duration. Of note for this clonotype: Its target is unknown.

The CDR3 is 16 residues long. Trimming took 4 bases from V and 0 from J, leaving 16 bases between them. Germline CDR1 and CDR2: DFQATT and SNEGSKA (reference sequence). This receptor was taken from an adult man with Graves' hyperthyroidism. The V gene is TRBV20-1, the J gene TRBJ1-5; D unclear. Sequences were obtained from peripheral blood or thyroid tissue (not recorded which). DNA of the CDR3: TGCAGTGCTAAGGCCGGGGAACATGATAGCAATCAGCCCCAGCATTTT. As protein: CSAKAGEHDSNQPQHF.